A single sample gave rise to the 7 T cell receptor beta chains below, sequenced in a study of somatic mutations in cytotoxic T cells in rheumatoid arthritis (dated by TCRdb to the late 2010s). To prepare the library, the immunoSEQ multiplex PCR assay was applied. Drawn from immuneACCESS, this table holds only the in-frame rearrangements with V and J called that TCRdb kept. Clones are partly lost; checked studies trace under half to an unresolved V gene and leave the rest unexplained. The sample profile shows about 18,000 clones; approximately 80% of them were found once. Over 25% of the sample goes to the ten largest clones. The specimen was CD8+ T cells sorted from blood. The receptors here all came from an adult with rheumatoid arthritis.

The J gene is TRBJ2-7, the V gene TRBV7-2, with 11 bases aligning to TRBD1. The CDR3 totals 15 residues. The junction had 4 bases not matched to a gene; V was cut back by 3 bases and J by 3 bases. Germline V CDR1 and CDR2: SGHTA, FQGNSA. The CDR3, as DNA: TGTGCCAGCAGCTTGGGGACAGGGGGAAACTACGAGCAGTACTTC. Translating it yields CASSLGTGGNYEQYF. Full variable domain (missing parts from reference TRBV7-2 and TRBJ2-7): GAGVSQSPSNKVTEKGKDVELRCDPISGHTALYWYRQSLGQGLEFLIYFQGNSAPDKSGLPSDRFSAERTGGSVSTLTIQRTQQEDSAVYLCASSLGTGGNYEQYFGPGTRLTVT.

The chain has TRBV12-5 and TRBJ2-7, with TRBD2 as a possible D gene (5 bases). The CDR3 loop spans 15 amino acids. Between the trimmed V and J ends, which lost 1 base and 2 bases, there was a span of 12 bases. Germline CDR1 LGHNT, CDR2 FRNRAP. CDR3 loop: CASGLAPPGTYEQYF. CDR3 DNA: TGTGCTAGTGGTTTGGCACCGCCGGGAACCTACGAGCAGTACTTC. Variable domain in full (rest from reference TRBV12-5 and TRBJ2-7): DARVTQTPRHKVTEMGQEVTMRCQPILGHNTVFWYRQTMMQGLELLAYFRNRAPLDDSGMPKDRFSAEMPDATLATLKIQPSEPRDSAVYFCASGLAPPGTYEQYFGPGTRLTVT.

The chain has TRBV9 and TRBJ2-2; 8 bases line up with TRBD1. V lost 4 bases, J lost 3 bases, and 11 bases stayed unmatched. The length of the CDR3 is 17 residues. Germline V gene lookup returns CDR1 SGDLS and CDR2 YYNGEE. CDR3 DNA: TGTGCCAGCAGCTCCGACCGGACAGGGCAGCACACCGGGGAGCTGTTTTTT. This codes for CASSSDRTGQHTGELFF.

The V and J genes are TRBV9 and TRBJ2-7; 7 bases match TRBD2. The CDR3 is 15 amino acids. Germline CDR1 SGDLS, CDR2 YYNGEE. V lost 0 bases to trimming and J lost 1 base; unmatched junction nucleotides: 4. The CDR3 DNA reads TGTGCCAGCAGCGTAGTGGCGGGGGAGTCCTACGAGCAGTACTTC. As protein: CASSVVAGESYEQYF.

This clone appeared a single time. The rearrangement uses TRBV15 and TRBJ1-4; no clear D. V shed 8 bases and J shed 4 bases, with 11 bases lying between them. Germline V gives CDR1 LNHNV, CDR2 YYDKDF (reference sequence). This CDR3 has 13 residues. The DNA of the CDR3 is TGTGCCACCGAGGGAGGTAATAATGAAAAACTGTTTTTT. It specifies CATEGGNNEKLFF.

The chain joins TRBV7-9 to TRBJ1-2, with D perhaps matching TRBD1 (5 bases). The CDR3 is 14 residues long. Germline CDR1 reads SEHNR; CDR2 reads FQNEAQ (reference sequence). Trimming removed 3 bases at V and 4 bases at J, with 12 bases between. CDR3 region: CASSFLQETYGYTF. In DNA form, the CDR3 reads TGTGCCAGCAGCTTCCTACAGGAAACCTATGGCTACACCTTC.

The gene calls are TRBV7-2 and TRBJ2-7; 11 nucleotides match TRBD1. J was trimmed by 2 bases and V by 3 bases; bases with no gene match: 3. Germline CDR1 SGHTA, CDR2 FQGNSA. The CDR3 length is 15 residues. The CDR3 DNA sequence: TGTGCCAGCAGCTTTGTGGGACAGGGGGCCTACGAGCAGTACTTC. It codes for CASSFVGQGAYEQYF.